The following is a T cell receptor beta chain sequence with its context. The antigen is undetermined. This same CDR3 is encoded by further DNA sequences in the sample. This entry is derived from a study of shared clonotypes between healthy human individuals. Clones were read by immunoSEQ multiplex PCR, and TCRdb kept only the in-frame ones, dropping some. The sample shows approximately 640,000 clones, 72% of them seen only once. Study conclusions and caveats: Though the depth was large, rarefaction showed that sorted-subset sequencing was incomplete.

Donation came from healthy HIV-negative adults that had no recent acute infections or vaccinations. The investigators split CD4+ cells into a CD45RA+ naive subset and a CD45RA-negative memory subset. V gave up 0 bases and J gave up 7 bases, with 8 bases separating them. The CDR3 contains 13 residues. Looked up from germline, CDR1 is SGHRS and CDR2 is YFSETQ. The sample consisted of memory CD4+ T cells sorted from blood. Specified subset: CD45RA-negative fraction. V usage is TRBV5-1 and J usage is TRBJ2-1; D uncertain. The TCR originated in a woman in her 30s in good health. The CDR3 DNA sequence: TGCGCCAGCAGCTTGGTGGTCCCTAATGAGCAGTTCTTC. Translating it yields CASSLVVPNEQFF.